The present T cell receptor (beta chain) was sequenced within a study of cytomegalovirus exposure and HLA in healthy donors. PCR was performed using 60 Vbeta and 13 Jbeta primers. The assay was immunoSEQ multiplex PCR, and TCRdb's table has in-frame clones only and misses some. The repertoire includes around 150,000 clones, approximately 82% of them detected once, and 1.4% sits in the top ten. The clonotype was recovered from a male donor in good health and CMV-seronegative. Sample: PBMCs.

CDR3 sequence: CASTTRSYNEQFF. CDR3 sequence (DNA): TGTGCCAGCACCACCCGGTCCTACAATGAGCAGTTCTTC. This chain connects TRBV6-6 to TRBJ2-1; the D is unclear. The V and J ends lost 7 bases and 1 base respectively, with 8 bases between them. From germline, CDR1 is MNHNY and CDR2 SVGAGI (reference sequence). The CDR3 runs to 13 residues.